Below, one T cell receptor (beta chain) is given with its context. The antigen remains unidentified. Trimming stripped 0 bases from V and 4 bases from J, with 19 bases between. This CDR3 is built from 17 residues. Germline V gene data show CDR1 as SGHRS and CDR2 as YFSETQ. Produced via immunoSEQ multiplex PCR; TCRdb's table is partial and in-frame only. The top ten hold about 6.7% of the sample, which has hundreds of thousands of clones, 80% seen once. Genomic DNA (about 2 micrograms) was obtained from cryopreserved PBMCs for construction of TCR beta libraries. These data are taken from a study of cytotoxic CD8 clonotypes in ibrutinib-treated CLL. As for the study in general: On average, each sample had 255,043 productive templates and approximately 89,000 productive rearrangements.

Study observations and caveats: Patients had baseline clonality above age-matched healthy donors, and this clonality moved with circulating CD8+ T-cell counts. Public clonotypes were rare and shrank or held steady on treatment.

The receptor was isolated from a human donor with chronic lymphocytic leukemia. The sample in question was PBMCs, obtained before ibrutinib treatment. The rearrangement uses TRBV5-1 and TRBJ1-1; maybe TRBD1 (5 bases). The CDR3 here is CASSLAPVGEGGTEAFF. For the CDR3, the DNA is TGCGCCAGCAGCTTGGCGCCTGTGGGGGAAGGTGGCACTGAAGCTTTCTTT.